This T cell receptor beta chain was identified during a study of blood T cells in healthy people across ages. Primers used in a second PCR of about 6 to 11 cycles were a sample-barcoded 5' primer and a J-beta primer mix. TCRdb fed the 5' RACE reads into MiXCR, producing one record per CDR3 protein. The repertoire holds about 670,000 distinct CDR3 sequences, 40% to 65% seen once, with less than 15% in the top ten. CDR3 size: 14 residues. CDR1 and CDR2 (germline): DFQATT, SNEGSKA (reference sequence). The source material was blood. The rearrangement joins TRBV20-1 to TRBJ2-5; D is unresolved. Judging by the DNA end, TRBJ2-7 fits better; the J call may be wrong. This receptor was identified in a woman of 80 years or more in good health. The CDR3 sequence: CSARDGGTDYEQYF. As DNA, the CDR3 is TGCAGTGCTAGAGATGGTGGTACGGACTACGAGCAGTACTTC.